This TCR beta chain was sequenced during a study of cytomegalovirus exposure and HLA in healthy donors. Study-wide results and caveats: A missense DCLRE1C variant was associated with V- and J-gene trimming of TCR beta chains in a later analysis, and an independent cohort replicated the association.

CDR1 is SGHDT, CDR2 YYEEEE, per germline. V shed 5 bases and J 5 bases; nucleotides not matched to a gene: 6. This CDR3 contains 15 residues. Both 60 Vbeta primers and 13 Jbeta primers went into the PCR. Clones were read by immunoSEQ multiplex PCR, and TCRdb kept only the in-frame ones, dropping some. The sample consists of 90,000 to 120,000 clones, 81% of them appearing once. As regards this clone: Its antigen is still unknown.

The rearrangement joins TRBV5-6 to TRBJ2-1, with TRBD2 identical over 11 bases. Sequencing was done on a sample of PBMCs. The sequence derives from a man aged 25 to 40 in good health and CMV-seronegative. In DNA form, the CDR3 reads TGTGCCAGCAGTCTGAGACTAGCGGGACACAATGAGCAGTTCTTC. This sequence encodes CASSLRLAGHNEQFF.